One sample yielded the 15 T cell receptor beta chains listed below, sequenced in a study of T-cell memory formation after mild COVID-19 (dated by TCRdb to 2020 to 2022). The library was built by means of 5' RACE. Sequencing used an Illumina NovaSeq 6000. The raw public data were reprocessed by TCRdb itself: fastp quality trimming at Q25, MiXCR clonotype calling, in-frame beta chains only. Rows are unified per CDR3 protein, each entry keeping the most common DNA and genes. The sample includes about 540,000 distinct CDR3 sequences, with roughly 22% observed a single time. Around 13% of the sample goes to the ten largest clones. Sequencing was done on a sample of PBMCs or a T cell subset sorted from them (not recorded which). The receptors were sampled from an adult woman who had mild COVID-19 (a few samples of this study predate the infection). The sample titles of this study are shuffled in the database, so cell type and time point are left out; the donor was told from shared clones.

There are a few counts of this clonotype. V is TRBV12-3 or TRBV12-4 and J is TRBJ2-7; possibly TRBD2 for D (5 bases). The CDR3 length is 13 residues. Deletions cut 6 bases from V and 9 bases from J, with 18 bases between. CDR3 DNA: TGTGCCAGCAGCCCGCATCCGGGGAGCGGGCAGTACTTC. This encodes CASSPHPGSGQYF.

The V call is TRBV4-2, the J call TRBJ2-2; 14 bases match TRBD2. The CDR3 consists of 17 residues. V shed 3 bases, J shed 2 bases, and the junction held 2 bases outside the gene matches. CDR1 and CDR2 from the germline V gene are LGHNA and YNFKEQ. CDR3 coding DNA: TGTGCCAGCAGCCAGGGACTAGCGGGAGCAAACACCGGGGAGCTGTTTTTT. It is translated as CASSQGLAGANTGELFF.

The CDR3 sequence: CASSPRLTSGSIDEQFF. The CDR3, as DNA: TGTGCCAGCTCACCTAGGCTTACTAGCGGGAGCATCGATGAGCAGTTCTTC. The chain carries TRBV18 and TRBJ2-1; 11 nucleotides line up with TRBD2. The CDR3 runs to 17 residues. The trim removed 3 bases at V and 8 bases at J, leaving 12 bases unmatched. Germline V gene data show CDR1 as KGHSH and CDR2 as LQKENI. Combining the CDR3 with reference TRBV18 and TRBJ2-1 gives the whole variable domain NAGVMQNPRHLVRRRGQEARLRCSPMKGHSHVYWYRQLPEEGLKFMVYLQKENIIDESGMPKERFSAEFPKEGPSILRIQQVVRGDSAAYFCASSPRLTSGSIDEQFFGPGTRLTVL.

V and J are TRBV29-1 and TRBJ2-5; maybe TRBD2 (6 bases). Germline CDR1 and CDR2: SQVTM and ANQGSEA. CDR3 length: 13 amino acids. Deletions cut 2 bases from V and 1 base from J, with 8 bases between. The CDR3, as DNA: TGCAGCGTTGAACCGACTAGCCAAGAGACCCAGTACTTC. This encodes CSVEPTSQETQYF.

This clonotype was counted only a few times. The V gene is TRBV4-3, the J gene TRBJ2-1; the D is unclear. The V and J ends lost 0 bases and 8 bases respectively, with 11 bases between them. CDR1 is LGHNA and CDR2 is YSLEER in the germline V gene. The CDR3 has 14 amino acids. The CDR3 coding sequence is TGCGCCAGCAGCCAAGACCCCAGCTGGCATGAGCAGTTCTTC. This sequence encodes CASSQDPSWHEQFF.

CDR3: CAWSRGGFSDTQYF. The CDR3, as DNA: TGTGCCTGGAGTCGTGGGGGGTTCTCGGATACGCAGTATTTT. The V call is TRBV30, the J call TRBJ2-3, with TRBD2 as a possible D gene (6 bases). The CDR3 length is 14 residues. Germline V lookup: CDR1 GTSNPN, CDR2 SVGIG (reference sequence). V shed 2 bases and J shed 6 bases, with 15 bases lying between them.

In its sample, this clonotype was seen a few times. V usage is TRBV9 and J usage is TRBJ2-7; no definite D call. The V gene's germline CDR1 is SGDLS and CDR2 YYNGEE. V was pared by 0 bases and J by 5 bases, with 15 bases between. The CDR3 has 15 amino acids. The CDR3 spells CASSVGGRIAHEQYF. The CDR3 region has the DNA TGTGCCAGCAGCGTAGGCGGCAGAATCGCCCACGAGCAGTACTTC.

The chain combines TRBV29-1 with TRBJ1-1; tentatively, D is TRBD1 (6 bases). The germline V and J ends were trimmed by 4 bases and 0 bases, with 12 bases remaining between them. CDR1 and CDR2 (germline): SQVTM, ANQGSEA. This CDR3 has 14 residues. The CDR3 is CSVAGQLMNTEAFF. CDR3 bases: TGCAGCGTTGCTGGACAGCTGATGAACACTGAAGCTTTCTTT. The entire variable domain, with the rest obtained from reference TRBV29-1 and TRBJ1-1, is as follows: SAVISQKPSRDICQRGTSLTIQCQVDSQVTMMFWYRQQPGQSLTLIATANQGSEATYESGFVIDKFPISRPNLTFSTLTVSNMSPEDSSIYLCSVAGQLMNTEAFFGQGTRLTVV.

This clonotype has a handful of counts. In DNA, the CDR3 is TGTGCCGCGGAATCGCTCGAGGTCAACATTCAGTACTTC. Protein sequence: CAAESLEVNIQYF. This chain uses TRBV6-2 or TRBV6-3 with TRBJ2-4; unclear D gene. Trimming took off 11 bases at V and 7 bases at J, with 18 bases between the two ends. CDR1 is MNHEY, CDR2 SVGEGT, per germline. The CDR3 has 13 residues.

This clonotype has only a few counts. The V gene is TRBV12-3 or TRBV12-4, the J gene TRBJ2-1, with D possibly TRBD2 on 6 matching bases. The ends were cut back, 6 bases at V and 1 base at J, with 10 bases in the middle. The CDR3 consists of 14 residues. The CDR3 spells CASRVGRSYNEQFF. DNA for the CDR3: TGTGCCAGCAGAGTCGGGAGATCCTACAATGAGCAGTTCTTC.

This clonotype showed up many times. This sequence joins TRBV7-2 and TRBJ1-2; 7 nucleotides align to TRBD1. In germline, CDR1 is SGHTA, CDR2 FQGNSA. Trimming took 4 bases from V and 3 from J; bases not matched to a gene: 5. This CDR3 contains 14 residues. CDR3 sequence (DNA): TGTGCCAGCAGCTCTCGACAGGGCGACTATGGCTACACCTTC. It specifies CASSSRQGDYGYTF. Full variable domain (rest looked up from reference TRBV7-2 and TRBJ1-2): GAGVSQSPSNKVTEKGKDVELRCDPISGHTALYWYRQSLGQGLEFLIYFQGNSAPDKSGLPSDRFSAERTGGSVSTLTIQRTQQEDSAVYLCASSSRQGDYGYTFGSGTRLTVV.

This clonotype was picked up one time. J is TRBJ1-6 and V is TRBV28; D is ambiguous. Germline CDR1 reads MDHEN; CDR2 reads SYDVKM. This CDR3 spans 12 amino acids. The V end was cut by 6 bases, the J end by 7 bases, with 7 bases between. The CDR3 bases are TGTGCCAGCAGCGAGAGGAATTCACCCCTCCACTTT. This gives the protein CASSERNSPLHF.

The rearrangement uses TRBV6-6 and TRBJ2-7; D gene uncertain. V lost 0 bases and J 6 bases, leaving 6 bases between the germline ends. This CDR3 contains 12 residues. CDR1 MNHNY and CDR2 SVGAGI come from the germline V gene (reference sequence). DNA for the CDR3: TGTGCCAGCAGTTACTCGGGCCCCGAGCAGTACTTC. Protein sequence: CASSYSGPEQYF.

The chain recombines TRBV3-1 with TRBJ1-6, with 9 bases lining up with TRBD1. J was trimmed by 9 bases and V by 5 bases; bases with no gene match: 5. The CDR3 is 14 residues long. CDR1 LGHDT and CDR2 YNNKEL come from the germline V gene (reference sequence). In DNA form, the CDR3 reads TGTGCCAGCAGCGCCGGGACAGGGATTTCACCCCTCCACTTT. Its translation is CASSAGTGISPLHF.

This clonotype has a handful of counts. The chain has TRBV30 and TRBJ2-7, with 8 bases aligning to TRBD2. This CDR3 has 13 residues. The ends lost 2 bases at V and 3 bases at J; junction bases unmatched: 3. CDR1 is GTSNPN, CDR2 SVGIG, per germline (reference sequence). Here the CDR3 DNA reads TGTGCCTGGAGTAGGACTAGCCGCTACGAGCAGTACTTC. This gives the protein CAWSRTSRYEQYF.